This T cell receptor beta chain was sequenced during a study of blood T cell repertoires in COVID-19. Study details: The samples span acute and convalescent COVID-19 from the United States, Italy and Spain. Sources were T cells, B-cell-depleted T cells, or PBMCs; the material itself was cDNA or gDNA.

Per the study methods: Estimation of nucleated cell counts relied on the amplification of reference gene primers. Sequencing used immunoSEQ multiplex PCR; TCRdb keeps in-frame clones, though not all of them. The V and J calls and clone size were taken over from that table, and D and trimming were inferred from the DNA. The sample has some 200,000 clones; more than 80% are singletons. This CDR3 contains 14 residues. V shed 3 bases and J shed 0 bases, with 9 bases lying between them. Per germline, CDR1 GTSNPN and CDR2 SVGIG (reference sequence). This sequence originates from a woman of 80 years or more with acute or convalescent COVID-19. The chain combines TRBV30 with TRBJ2-1, with D hard to call. Sequencing was carried out using peripheral blood. CDR3 DNA: TGTGCCTGGAGGCGTAGGAGCTCCTACAATGAGCAGTTCTTC. Protein sequence: CAWRRRSSYNEQFF.